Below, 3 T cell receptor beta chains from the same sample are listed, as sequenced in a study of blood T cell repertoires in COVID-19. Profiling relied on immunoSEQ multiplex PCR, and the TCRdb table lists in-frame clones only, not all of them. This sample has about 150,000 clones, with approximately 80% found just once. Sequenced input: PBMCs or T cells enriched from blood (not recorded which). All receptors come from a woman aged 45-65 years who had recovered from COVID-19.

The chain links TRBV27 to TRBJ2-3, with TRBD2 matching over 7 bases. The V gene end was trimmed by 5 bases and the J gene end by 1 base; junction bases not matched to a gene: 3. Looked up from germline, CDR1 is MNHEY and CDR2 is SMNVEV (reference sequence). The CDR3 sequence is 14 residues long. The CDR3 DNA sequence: TGTGCCAGCAGTCCGCTAGCGGGCACAGATACGCAGTATTTT. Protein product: CASSPLAGTDTQYF.

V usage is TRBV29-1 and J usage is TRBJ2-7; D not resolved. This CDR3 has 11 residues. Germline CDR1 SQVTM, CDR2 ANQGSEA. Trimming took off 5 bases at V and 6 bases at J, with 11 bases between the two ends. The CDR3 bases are TGCAGCGTTCTCCTCTTCCTCGAGCAGTACTTC. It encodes CSVLLFLEQYF.

CDR3 bases: TGTGCCAGCAGCTTAGTTAGAGATGGCTACACCTTC. Translated: CASSLVRDGYTF. This chain links TRBV7-2 with TRBJ1-2; D is unclear. Germline V gives CDR1 SGHTA, CDR2 FQGNSA. The CDR3 covers 12 residues. V was cut by 1 base and J by 6 bases, with 6 bases left in between.